The T cell receptor beta chain described here comes from a study of control samples from healthy donors and cancer patients. Some clones are missing from TCRdb's copy, which holds only in-frame ones; the method was immunoSEQ multiplex PCR. The repertoire holds roughly 130,000 clones, around 90% seen once, with roughly 8.8% in the top ten. The sample consisted of blood. The TCR was taken from a man younger than 35 in good health.

Here the CDR3 reads CAWRDRHEQFF. CDR3 nucleotide sequence: TGTGCCTGGAGGGATAGGCACGAGCAGTTCTTC. This rearrangement joins TRBV30 to TRBJ2-1; D is undetermined. CDR3 length: 11 residues. Germline values: CDR1 GTSNPN, CDR2 SVGIG (reference sequence). Between the trimmed V and J ends, which lost 3 bases and 10 bases, there was a span of 10 bases.